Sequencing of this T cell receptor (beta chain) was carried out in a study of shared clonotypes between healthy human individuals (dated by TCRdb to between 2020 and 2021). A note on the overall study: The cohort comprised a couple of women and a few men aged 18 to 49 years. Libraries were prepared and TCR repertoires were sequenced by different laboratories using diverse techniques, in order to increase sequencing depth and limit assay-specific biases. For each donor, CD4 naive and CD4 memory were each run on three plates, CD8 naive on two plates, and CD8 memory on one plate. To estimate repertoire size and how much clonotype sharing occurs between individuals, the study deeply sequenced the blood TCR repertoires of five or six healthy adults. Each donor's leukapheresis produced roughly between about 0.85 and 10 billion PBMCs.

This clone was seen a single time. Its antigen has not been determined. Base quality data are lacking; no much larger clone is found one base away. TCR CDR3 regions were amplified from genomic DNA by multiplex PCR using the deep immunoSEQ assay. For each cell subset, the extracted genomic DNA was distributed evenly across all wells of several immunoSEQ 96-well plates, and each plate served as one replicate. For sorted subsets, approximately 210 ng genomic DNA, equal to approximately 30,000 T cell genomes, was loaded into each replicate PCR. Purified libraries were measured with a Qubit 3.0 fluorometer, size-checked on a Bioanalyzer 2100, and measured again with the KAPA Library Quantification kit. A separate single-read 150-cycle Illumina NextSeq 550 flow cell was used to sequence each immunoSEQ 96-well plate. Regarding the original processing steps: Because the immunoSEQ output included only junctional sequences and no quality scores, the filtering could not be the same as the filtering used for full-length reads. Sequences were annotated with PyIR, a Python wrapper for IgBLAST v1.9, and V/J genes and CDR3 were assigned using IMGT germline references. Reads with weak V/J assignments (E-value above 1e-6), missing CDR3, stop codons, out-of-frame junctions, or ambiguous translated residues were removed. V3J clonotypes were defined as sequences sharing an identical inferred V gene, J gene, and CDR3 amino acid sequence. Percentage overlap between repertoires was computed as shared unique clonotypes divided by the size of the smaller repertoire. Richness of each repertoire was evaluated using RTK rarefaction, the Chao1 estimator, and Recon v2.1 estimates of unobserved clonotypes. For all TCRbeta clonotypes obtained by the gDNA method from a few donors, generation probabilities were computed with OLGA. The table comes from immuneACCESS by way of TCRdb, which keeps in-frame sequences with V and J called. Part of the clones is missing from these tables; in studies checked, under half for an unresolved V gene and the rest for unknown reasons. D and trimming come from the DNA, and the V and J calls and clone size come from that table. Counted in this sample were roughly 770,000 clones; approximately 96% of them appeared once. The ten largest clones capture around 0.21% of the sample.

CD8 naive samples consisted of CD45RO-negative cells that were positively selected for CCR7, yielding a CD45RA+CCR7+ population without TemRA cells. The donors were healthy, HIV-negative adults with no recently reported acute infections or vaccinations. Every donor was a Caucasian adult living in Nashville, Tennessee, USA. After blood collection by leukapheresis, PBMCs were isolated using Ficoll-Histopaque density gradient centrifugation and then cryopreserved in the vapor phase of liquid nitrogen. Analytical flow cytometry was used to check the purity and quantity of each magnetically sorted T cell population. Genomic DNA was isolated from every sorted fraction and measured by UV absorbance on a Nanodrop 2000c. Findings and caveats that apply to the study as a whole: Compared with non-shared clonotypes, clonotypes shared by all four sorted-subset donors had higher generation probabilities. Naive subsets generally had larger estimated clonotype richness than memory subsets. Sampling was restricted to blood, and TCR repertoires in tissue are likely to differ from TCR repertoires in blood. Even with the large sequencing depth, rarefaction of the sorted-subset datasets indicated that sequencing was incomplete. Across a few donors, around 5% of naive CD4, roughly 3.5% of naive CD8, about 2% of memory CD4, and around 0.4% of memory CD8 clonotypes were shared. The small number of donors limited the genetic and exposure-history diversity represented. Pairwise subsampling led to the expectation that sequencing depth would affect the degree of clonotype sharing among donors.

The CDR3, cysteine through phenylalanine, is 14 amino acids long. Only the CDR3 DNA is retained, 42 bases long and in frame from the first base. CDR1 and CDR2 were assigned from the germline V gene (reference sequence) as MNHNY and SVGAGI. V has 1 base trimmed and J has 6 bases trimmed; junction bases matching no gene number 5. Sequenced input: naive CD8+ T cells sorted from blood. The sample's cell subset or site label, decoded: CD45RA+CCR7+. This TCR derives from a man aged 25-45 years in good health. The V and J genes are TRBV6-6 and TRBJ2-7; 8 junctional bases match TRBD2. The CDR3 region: CASSYLQGTSEQYF. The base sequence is TGTGCCAGCAGTTACTTGCAGGGGACTAGCGAGCAGTACTTC.